Below, one T cell receptor beta chain is given with its context. The antigen is undetermined. Primers used in a second PCR of roughly 7 to 12 cycles were a sample-barcoded 5' primer and a J-beta primer mix. Using its own MiXCR run on the 5' RACE reads, TCRdb lists one record per CDR3 protein. The table shows over 1,300,000 distinct CDR3 sequences, with around 59% occurring only once. These data belong to a study of blood T cells in healthy people across ages. Study observations and caveats: Among long-lived donors, naive CD4+ cells were more numerous and diversity higher than in aged donors. Nothing was known about donor CMV status, and this possibly confounded expanded clonotype changes.

Germline CDR1 and CDR2: GTSNPN and SVGIG (reference sequence). The CDR3 spans 14 residues. V gave up 2 bases and J gave up 4 bases, with 13 bases separating them. The V call is TRBV30, the J call TRBJ2-3; tentative D call: TRBD2 (6 bases). The receptor was derived from a man between 18 and 35 years old in good health. The sequencing input was blood. The CDR3 DNA sequence: TGTGCCTGGAGTCTCGGTAGCGGCGCAGATACGCAGTATTTT. It is translated as CAWSLGSGADTQYF.